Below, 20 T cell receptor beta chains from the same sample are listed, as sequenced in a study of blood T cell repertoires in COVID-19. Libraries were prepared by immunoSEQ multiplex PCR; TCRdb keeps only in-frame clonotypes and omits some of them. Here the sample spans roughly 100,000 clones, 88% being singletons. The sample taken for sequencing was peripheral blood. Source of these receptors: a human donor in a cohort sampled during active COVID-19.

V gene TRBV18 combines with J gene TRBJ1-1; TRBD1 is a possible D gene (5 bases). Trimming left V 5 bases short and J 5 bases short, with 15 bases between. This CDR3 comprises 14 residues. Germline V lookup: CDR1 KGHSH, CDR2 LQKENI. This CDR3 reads CASSIGASWTEAFF. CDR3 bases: TGTGCCAGCTCAATAGGGGCGTCCTGGACTGAAGCTTTCTTT.

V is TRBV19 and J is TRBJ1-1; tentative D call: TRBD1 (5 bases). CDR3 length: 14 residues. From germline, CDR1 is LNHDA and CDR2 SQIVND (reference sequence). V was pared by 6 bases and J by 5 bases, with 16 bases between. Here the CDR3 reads CASSEQAPFTEAFF. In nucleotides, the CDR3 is TGTGCCAGTAGCGAACAGGCTCCCTTTACTGAAGCTTTCTTT. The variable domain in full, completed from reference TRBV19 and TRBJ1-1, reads DGGITQSPKYLFRKEGQNVTLSCEQNLNHDAMYWYRQDPGQGLRLIYYSQIVNDFQKGDIAEGYSVSREKKESFPLTVTSAQKNPTAFYLCASSEQAPFTEAFFGQGTRLTVV.

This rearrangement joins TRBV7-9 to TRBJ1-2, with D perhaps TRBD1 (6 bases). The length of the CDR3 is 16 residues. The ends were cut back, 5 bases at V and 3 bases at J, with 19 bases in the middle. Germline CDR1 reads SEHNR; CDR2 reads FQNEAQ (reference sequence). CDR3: CASSPMAPGQYYGYTF. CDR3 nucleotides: TGTGCCAGCAGCCCAATGGCCCCCGGACAGTACTATGGCTACACCTTC.

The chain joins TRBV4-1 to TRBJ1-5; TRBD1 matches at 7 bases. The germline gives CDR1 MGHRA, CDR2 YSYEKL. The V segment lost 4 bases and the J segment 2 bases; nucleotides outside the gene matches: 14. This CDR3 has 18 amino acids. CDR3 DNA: TGCGCCAGCAGCCTGCGGGACAGCGGTGGTATGGGCAATCAGCCCCAGCATTTT. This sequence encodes CASSLRDSGGMGNQPQHF.

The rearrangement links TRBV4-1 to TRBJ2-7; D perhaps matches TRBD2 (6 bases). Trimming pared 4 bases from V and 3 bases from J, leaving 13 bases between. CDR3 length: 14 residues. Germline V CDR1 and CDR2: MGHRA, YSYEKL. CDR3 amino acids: CASSPGLEYYEQYF. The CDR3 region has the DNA TGCGCCAGCAGCCCGGGACTCGAATACTACGAGCAGTACTTC.

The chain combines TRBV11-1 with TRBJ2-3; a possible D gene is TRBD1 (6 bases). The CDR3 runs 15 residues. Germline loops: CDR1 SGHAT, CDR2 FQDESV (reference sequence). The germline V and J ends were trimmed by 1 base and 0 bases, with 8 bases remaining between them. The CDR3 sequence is CASSLGGPSTDTQYF. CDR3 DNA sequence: TGTGCCAGCAGCTTAGGGGGGCCGAGCACAGATACGCAGTATTTT.

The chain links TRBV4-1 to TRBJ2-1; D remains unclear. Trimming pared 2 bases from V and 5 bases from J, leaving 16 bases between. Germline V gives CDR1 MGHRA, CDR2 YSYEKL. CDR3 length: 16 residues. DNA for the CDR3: TGCGCCAGCAGCCAATTGTCTATGGTTGGGCACAATGAGCAGTTCTTC. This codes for CASSQLSMVGHNEQFF.

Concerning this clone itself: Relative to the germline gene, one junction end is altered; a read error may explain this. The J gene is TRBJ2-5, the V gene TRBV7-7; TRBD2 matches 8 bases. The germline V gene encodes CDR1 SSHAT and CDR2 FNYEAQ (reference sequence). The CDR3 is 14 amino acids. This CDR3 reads CASSLAGRQETQYF. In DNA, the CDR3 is TGTGCTAGCAGCTTAGCGGGGAGACAAGAGACCCAGTACTTC.

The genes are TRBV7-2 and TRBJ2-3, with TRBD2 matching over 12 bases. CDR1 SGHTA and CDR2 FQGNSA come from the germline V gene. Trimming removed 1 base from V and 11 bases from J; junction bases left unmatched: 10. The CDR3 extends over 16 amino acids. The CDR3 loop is CASSLGWASGRARQYF. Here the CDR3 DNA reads TGTGCCAGCAGCTTAGGGTGGGCTAGCGGGAGGGCCCGGCAGTATTTT.

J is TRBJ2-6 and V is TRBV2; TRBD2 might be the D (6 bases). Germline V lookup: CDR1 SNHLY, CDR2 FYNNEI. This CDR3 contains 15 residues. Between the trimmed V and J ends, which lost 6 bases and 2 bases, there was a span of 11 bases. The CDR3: CASRLLATGANVLTF. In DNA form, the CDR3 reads TGTGCCAGCAGATTACTAGCAACTGGGGCCAACGTCCTGACTTTC.

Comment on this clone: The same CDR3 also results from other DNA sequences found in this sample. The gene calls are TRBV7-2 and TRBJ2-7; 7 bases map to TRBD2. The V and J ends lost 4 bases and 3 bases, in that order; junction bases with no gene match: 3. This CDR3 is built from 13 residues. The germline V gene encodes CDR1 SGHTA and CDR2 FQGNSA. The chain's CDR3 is CASSSRGDYEQYF. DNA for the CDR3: TGTGCCAGCAGCTCTCGGGGGGACTACGAGCAGTACTTC.

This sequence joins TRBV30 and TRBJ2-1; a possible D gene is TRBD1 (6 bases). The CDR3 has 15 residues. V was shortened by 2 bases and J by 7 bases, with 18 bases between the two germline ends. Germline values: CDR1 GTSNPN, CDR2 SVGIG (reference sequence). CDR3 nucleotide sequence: TGTGCCTGGAGTACCCGGGACATCAGCCGTAATGAGCAGTTCTTC. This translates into CAWSTRDISRNEQFF.

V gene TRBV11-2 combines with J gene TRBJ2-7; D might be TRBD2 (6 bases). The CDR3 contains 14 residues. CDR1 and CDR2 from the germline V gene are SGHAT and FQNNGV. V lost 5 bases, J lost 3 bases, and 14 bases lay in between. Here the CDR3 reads CASSRERGFYEQYF. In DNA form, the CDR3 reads TGTGCCAGCAGCCGTGAACGGGGGTTCTACGAGCAGTACTTC.

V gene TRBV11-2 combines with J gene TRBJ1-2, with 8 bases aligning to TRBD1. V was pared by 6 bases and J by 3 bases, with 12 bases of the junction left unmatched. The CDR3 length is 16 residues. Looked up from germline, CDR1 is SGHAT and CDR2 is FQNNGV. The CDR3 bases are TGTGCCAGCAGGACAGGACAGGGCAACGTTGACTATGGCTACACCTTC. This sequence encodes CASRTGQGNVDYGYTF.

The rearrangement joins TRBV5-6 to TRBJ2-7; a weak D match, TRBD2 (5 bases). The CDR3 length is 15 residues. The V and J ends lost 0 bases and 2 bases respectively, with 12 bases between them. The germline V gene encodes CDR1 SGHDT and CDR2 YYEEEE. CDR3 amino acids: CASSLGLASTYEQYF. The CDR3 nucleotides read TGTGCCAGCAGCTTGGGGCTAGCATCTACCTACGAGCAGTACTTC.

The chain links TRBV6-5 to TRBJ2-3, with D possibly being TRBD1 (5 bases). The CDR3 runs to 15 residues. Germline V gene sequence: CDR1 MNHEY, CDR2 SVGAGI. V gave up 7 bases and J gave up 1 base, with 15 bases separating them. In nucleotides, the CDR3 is TGTGCCAGCACCCCAGGGCTAGTGGGCACAGATACGCAGTATTTT. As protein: CASTPGLVGTDTQYF.

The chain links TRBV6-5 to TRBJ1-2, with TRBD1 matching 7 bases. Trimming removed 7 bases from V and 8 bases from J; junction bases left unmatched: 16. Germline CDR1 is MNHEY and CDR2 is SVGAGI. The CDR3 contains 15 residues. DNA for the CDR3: TGTGCCAGCAACAACGTCCGGGACAGTCAGTTGGGCTACACCTTC. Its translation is CASNNVRDSQLGYTF.

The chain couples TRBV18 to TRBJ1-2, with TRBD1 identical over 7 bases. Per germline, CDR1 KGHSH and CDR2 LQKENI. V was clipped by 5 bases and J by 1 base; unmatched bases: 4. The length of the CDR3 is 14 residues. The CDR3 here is CASSADRDNYGYTF. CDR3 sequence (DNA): TGTGCCAGCTCAGCCGACAGGGATAACTATGGCTACACCTTC.

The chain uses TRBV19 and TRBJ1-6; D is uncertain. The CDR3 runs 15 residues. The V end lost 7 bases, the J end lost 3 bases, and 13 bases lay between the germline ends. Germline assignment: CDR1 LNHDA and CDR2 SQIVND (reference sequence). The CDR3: CASTRTENYNSPLHF. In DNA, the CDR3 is TGTGCCAGTACCCGAACAGAGAACTATAATTCACCCCTCCACTTT. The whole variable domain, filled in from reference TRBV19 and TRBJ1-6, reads DGGITQSPKYLFRKEGQNVTLSCEQNLNHDAMYWYRQDPGQGLRLIYYSQIVNDFQKGDIAEGYSVSREKKESFPLTVTSAQKNPTAFYLCASTRTENYNSPLHFGNGTRLTVT.

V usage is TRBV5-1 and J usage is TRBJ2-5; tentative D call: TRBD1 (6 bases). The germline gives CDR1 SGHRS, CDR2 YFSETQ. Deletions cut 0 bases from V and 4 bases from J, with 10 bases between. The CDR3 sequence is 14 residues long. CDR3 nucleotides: TGCGCCAGCAGCTTGGAGGGCAGGGGAGAGACCCAGTACTTC. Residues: CASSLEGRGETQYF.